This T cell receptor beta chain stems from a study of blood T cell repertoires in COVID-19. In the study overall: T cells, B-cell-depleted T cells, or PBMCs supplied cDNA or gDNA.

Trimming took off 1 base at V and 1 base at J, with 11 bases between the two ends. The CDR3 is 15 residues long. Germline V lookup: CDR1 SNHLY, CDR2 FYNNEI. The method was immunoSEQ multiplex PCR; TCRdb's version includes in-frame clones alone and lacks a portion of them. Found here are around 64,000 clones, around 87% of them singletons; the top ten hold approximately 10%. This receptor was identified in a woman aged 18-29 years with acute or convalescent COVID-19. The sample comprised peripheral blood. The chain is built from TRBV2 and TRBJ2-7, with TRBD1 as a possible D gene (6 bases). The CDR3 DNA reads as TGTGCCAGCAGTGAAGACGGGGACATTTCCTACGAGCAGTACTTC. It specifies CASSEDGDISYEQYF.